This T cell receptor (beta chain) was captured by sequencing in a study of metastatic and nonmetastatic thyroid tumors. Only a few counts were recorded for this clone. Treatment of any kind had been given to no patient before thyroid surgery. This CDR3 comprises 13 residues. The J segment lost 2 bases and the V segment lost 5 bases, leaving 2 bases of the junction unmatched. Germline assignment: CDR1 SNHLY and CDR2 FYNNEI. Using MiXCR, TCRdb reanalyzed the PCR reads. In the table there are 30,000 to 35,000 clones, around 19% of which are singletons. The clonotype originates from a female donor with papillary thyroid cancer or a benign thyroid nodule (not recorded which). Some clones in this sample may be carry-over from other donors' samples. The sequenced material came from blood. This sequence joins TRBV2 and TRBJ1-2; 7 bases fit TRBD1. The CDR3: CASSIQGNYGYTF. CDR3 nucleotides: TGTGCCAGCAGTATACAGGGGAACTATGGCTACACCTTC. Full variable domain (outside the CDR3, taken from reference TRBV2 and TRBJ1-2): EPEVTQTPSHQVTQMGQEVILRCVPISNHLYFYWYRQILGQKVEFLVSFYNNEISEKSEIFDDQFSVERPDGSNFTLKIRSTKLEDSAMYFCASSIQGNYGYTFGSGTRLTVV.